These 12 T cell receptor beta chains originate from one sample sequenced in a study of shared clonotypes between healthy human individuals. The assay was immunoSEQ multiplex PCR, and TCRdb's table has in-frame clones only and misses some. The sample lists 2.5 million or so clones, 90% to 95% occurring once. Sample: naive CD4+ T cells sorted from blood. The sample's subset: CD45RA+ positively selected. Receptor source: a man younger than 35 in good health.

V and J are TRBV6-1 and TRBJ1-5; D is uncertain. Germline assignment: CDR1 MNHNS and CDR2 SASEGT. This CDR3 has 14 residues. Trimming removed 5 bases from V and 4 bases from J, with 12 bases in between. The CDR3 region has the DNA TGTGCCAGCAGTTATTCAGGATCTAATCAGCCCCAGCATTTT. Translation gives CASSYSGSNQPQHF.

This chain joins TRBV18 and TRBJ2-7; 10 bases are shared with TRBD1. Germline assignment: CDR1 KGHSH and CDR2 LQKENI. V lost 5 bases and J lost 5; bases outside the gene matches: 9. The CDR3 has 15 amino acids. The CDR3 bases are TGTGCCAGCTCATCATCCGGGACAGGGGCCAACGAGCAGTACTTC. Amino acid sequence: CASSSSGTGANEQYF.

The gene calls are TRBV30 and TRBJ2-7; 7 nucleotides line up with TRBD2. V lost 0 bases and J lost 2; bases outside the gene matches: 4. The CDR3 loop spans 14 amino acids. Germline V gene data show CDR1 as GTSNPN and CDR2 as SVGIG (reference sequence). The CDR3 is CAWSVRGRAYEQYF. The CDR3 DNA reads TGTGCCTGGAGTGTACGTGGGAGGGCCTACGAGCAGTACTTC.

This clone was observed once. The CDR3 spells CAWSVGVGGVKNIQYF. As DNA, the CDR3 is TGTGCCTGGAGTGTGGGGGTGGGAGGTGTCAAAAACATTCAGTACTTC. The genes are TRBV30 and TRBJ2-4, with a tentative D call TRBD2 (6 bases). V was cut by 0 bases and J by 3 bases, with 15 bases left in between. This CDR3 has 16 amino acids. CDR1 and CDR2 (germline): GTSNPN, SVGIG (reference sequence).

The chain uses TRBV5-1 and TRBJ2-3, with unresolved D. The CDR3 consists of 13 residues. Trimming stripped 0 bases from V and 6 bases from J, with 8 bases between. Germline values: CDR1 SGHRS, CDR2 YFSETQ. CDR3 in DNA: TGCGCCAGCAGCTTGGCCACGACGGATACGCAGTATTTT. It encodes CASSLATTDTQYF.

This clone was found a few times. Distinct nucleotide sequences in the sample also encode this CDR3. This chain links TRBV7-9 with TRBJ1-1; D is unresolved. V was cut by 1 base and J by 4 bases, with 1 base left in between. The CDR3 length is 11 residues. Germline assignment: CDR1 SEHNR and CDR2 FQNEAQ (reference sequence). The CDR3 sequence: CASSLGTEAFF. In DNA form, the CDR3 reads TGTGCCAGCAGCTTAGGCACTGAAGCTTTCTTT.

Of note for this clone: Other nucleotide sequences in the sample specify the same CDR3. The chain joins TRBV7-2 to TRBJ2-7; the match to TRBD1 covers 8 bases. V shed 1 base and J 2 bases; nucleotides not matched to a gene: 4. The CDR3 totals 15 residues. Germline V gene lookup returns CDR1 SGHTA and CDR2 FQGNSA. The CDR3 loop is CASSLGAGGTYEQYF. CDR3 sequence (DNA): TGTGCCAGCAGCTTAGGGGCAGGGGGCACCTACGAGCAGTACTTC.

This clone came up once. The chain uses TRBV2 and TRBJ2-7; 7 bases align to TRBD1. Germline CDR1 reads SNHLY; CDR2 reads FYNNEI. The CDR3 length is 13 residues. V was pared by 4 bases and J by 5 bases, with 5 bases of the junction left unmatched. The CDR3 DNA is TGTGCCAGCAGTGGACAGGGAGTGGACGAGCAGTACTTC. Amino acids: CASSGQGVDEQYF.

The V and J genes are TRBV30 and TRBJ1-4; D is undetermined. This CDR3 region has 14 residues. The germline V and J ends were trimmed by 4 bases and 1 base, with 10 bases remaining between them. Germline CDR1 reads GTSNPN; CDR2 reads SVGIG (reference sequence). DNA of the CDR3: TGTGCCTGGAATCTATGGGGAACTAATGAAAAACTGTTTTTT. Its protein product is CAWNLWGTNEKLFF.

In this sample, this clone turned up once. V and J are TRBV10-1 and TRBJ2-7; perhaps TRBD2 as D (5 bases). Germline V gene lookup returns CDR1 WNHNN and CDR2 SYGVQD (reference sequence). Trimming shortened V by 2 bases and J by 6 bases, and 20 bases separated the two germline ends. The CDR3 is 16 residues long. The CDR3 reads CASSEAGGAAPGEQYF. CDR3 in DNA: TGCGCCAGCAGTGAGGCTGGCGGAGCGGCTCCCGGCGAGCAGTACTTC.

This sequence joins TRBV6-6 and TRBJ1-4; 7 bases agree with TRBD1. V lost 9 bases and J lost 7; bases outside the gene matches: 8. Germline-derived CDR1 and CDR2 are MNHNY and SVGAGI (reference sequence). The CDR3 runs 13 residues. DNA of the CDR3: TGTGCCAGTAGGGGAGGGGGCAGTGAAAAACTGTTTTTT. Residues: CASRGGGSEKLFF.

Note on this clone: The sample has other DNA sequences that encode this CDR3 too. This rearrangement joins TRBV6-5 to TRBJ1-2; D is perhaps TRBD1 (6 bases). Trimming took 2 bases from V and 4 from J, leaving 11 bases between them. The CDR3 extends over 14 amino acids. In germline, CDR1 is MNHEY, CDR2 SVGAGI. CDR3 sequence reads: CASSYGGLSYGYTF. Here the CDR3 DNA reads TGTGCCAGCAGTTACGGGGGGCTTAGCTATGGCTACACCTTC.